The 30 T cell receptor beta chains reported below all come from one sample, sequenced in a study of CD8 T cells in Susac syndrome. The RNA, roughly 0.45 to 1 ug, was put through reverse transcription using random hexamers. Each CDR3 protein gets one entry after TCRdb re-called the immunoSEQ multiplex PCR reads with MiXCR. The profile shows 250,000 to 300,000 distinct CDR3 sequences, approximately 90% of them singletons. The sample consisted of CD8+ T cells from PBMCs. These receptor sequences come from a human donor with multiple sclerosis.

The chain recombines TRBV5-5 with TRBJ1-2, with D possibly TRBD1 on 5 matching bases. Germline V gene sequence: CDR1 SGHKS, CDR2 YYEKEE (reference sequence). This CDR3 region has 12 residues. V was pared by 6 bases and J by 4 bases, with 10 bases between. In DNA, the CDR3 is TGTGCCAGCATGGGGGTTACCTATGGCTACACCTTC. Translation gives CASMGVTYGYTF.

The rearrangement links TRBV7-9 to TRBJ2-5; D is ambiguous. V was clipped by 4 bases and J by 3 bases, with 12 bases between them. Germline V lookup: CDR1 SEHNR, CDR2 FQNEAQ (reference sequence). This CDR3 region has 14 residues. CDR3 amino acids: CASSSDGGEETQYF. The CDR3 region has the DNA TGTGCCAGCAGCTCGGACGGTGGAGAAGAGACCCAGTACTTC.

The CDR3 spells CASSDYSAGETQYF. The CDR3 nucleotides read TGTGCCAGTAGTGATTATTCGGCTGGAGAGACCCAGTACTTC. The rearrangement links TRBV19 to TRBJ2-5; D gene unclear. This CDR3 is built from 14 residues. Germline CDR1 and CDR2: LNHDA and SQIVND (reference sequence). V gave up 5 bases and J gave up 4 bases, with 14 bases separating them. The full variable domain, with the rest looked up from reference TRBV19 and TRBJ2-5, is DGGITQSPKYLFRKEGQNVTLSCEQNLNHDAMYWYRQDPGQGLRLIYYSQIVNDFQKGDIAEGYSVSREKKESFPLTVTSAQKNPTAFYLCASSDYSAGETQYFGPGTRLLVL.

The chain joins TRBV7-9 to TRBJ2-5; D not resolved. CDR1 is SEHNR, CDR2 FQNEAQ, per germline (reference sequence). This CDR3 contains 13 residues. Deletions cut 6 bases from V and 1 base from J, with 9 bases between. CDR3 region: CASRADFQETQYF. The CDR3 DNA reads as TGTGCCAGCAGGGCGGATTTCCAAGAGACCCAGTACTTC. Combining the CDR3 with reference TRBV7-9 and TRBJ2-5 gives the whole variable domain DTGVSQNPRHKITKRGQNVTFRCDPISEHNRLYWYRQTLGQGPEFLTYFQNEAQLEKSRLLSDRFSAERPKGSFSTLEIQRTEQGDSAMYLCASRADFQETQYFGPGTRLLVL.

This chain connects TRBV15 to TRBJ1-4; TRBD1 matches at 7 bases. CDR1 is LNHNV, CDR2 YYDKDF, per germline (reference sequence). V was pared by 0 bases and J by 0 bases, with 13 bases of the junction left unmatched. This CDR3 has 20 residues. The CDR3 DNA follows: TGTGCCACCAGCAGAGATAGAGGGTGGACAGGAGATGCAACTAATGAAAAACTGTTTTTT. Its translation is CATSRDRGWTGDATNEKLFF.

This clonotype was counted once. The V and J genes are TRBV27 and TRBJ1-1; possibly TRBD1 for D (5 bases). CDR1 is MNHEY, CDR2 SMNVEV, per germline (reference sequence). Trimming left V 6 bases short and J 4 bases short, with 21 bases between. The CDR3 sequence is 16 residues long. CDR3 loop: CASSPGQVVVSTEAFF. The CDR3 nucleotides read TGTGCCAGCAGCCCAGGGCAAGTTGTGGTGAGCACTGAAGCTTTCTTT.

The chain recombines TRBV12-3 or TRBV12-4 with TRBJ2-5; D is perhaps TRBD2 (5 bases). Trimming cost V 3 bases and J 1 base, with 6 bases left between them. CDR3 size: 13 residues. In DNA, the CDR3 is TGTGCCAGCAGTTTGAGGGCCCAAGAGACCCAGTACTTC. The encoded protein is CASSLRAQETQYF.

The chain uses TRBV7-6 and TRBJ2-1, with D unresolved. Trimming removed 1 base from V and 4 bases from J, with 11 bases in between. This CDR3 is 15 amino acids long. Germline CDR1 SGHVS, CDR2 FNYEAQ. The chain's CDR3 is CASSLGNSKYNEQFF. In DNA form, the CDR3 reads TGTGCCAGCAGCTTAGGTAACTCGAAATACAATGAGCAGTTCTTC.

The chain joins TRBV20-1 to TRBJ2-7; 13 bases map to TRBD2. This CDR3 is built from 15 residues. Germline CDR1 reads DFQATT; CDR2 reads SNEGSKA (reference sequence). V shed 1 base and J 6 bases; nucleotides not matched to a gene: 6. In nucleotides, the CDR3 is TGCAGTGCTAGAGCCGGGACTAGCGGGACCCCCGAGCAGTACTTC. Translation: CSARAGTSGTPEQYF.

This clonotype has more than one count but fewer than ten. This chain uses TRBV2 with TRBJ2-1, with D possibly being TRBD1 (6 bases). This CDR3 comprises 11 residues. The V end lost 8 bases, the J end lost 8 bases, and 10 bases lay between the germline ends. The germline V gene encodes CDR1 SNHLY and CDR2 FYNNEI. This CDR3 reads CASSGVDEQFF. DNA for the CDR3: TGTGCCAGCTCAGGGGTGGATGAGCAGTTCTTC.

V gene TRBV28 combines with J gene TRBJ2-3, with D maybe TRBD2 (6 bases). V was clipped by 5 bases and J by 3 bases, with 15 bases between them. Germline V lookup: CDR1 MDHEN, CDR2 SYDVKM. This CDR3 region has 15 residues. CDR3 bases: TGTGCCAGCAGTCTTCTGGAGGGAATAACAGATACGCAGTATTTT. Translating it yields CASSLLEGITDTQYF.

The table lists this clonotype with a count of one. The chain uses TRBV19 and TRBJ2-2; D unresolved. Trimming removed 10 bases at V and 3 bases at J, with 15 bases between. The germline V gene has CDR1 LNHDA and CDR2 SQIVND (reference sequence). The CDR3 is made up of 14 amino acids. DNA of the CDR3: TGTGCCACAACCATCGTTTGGGACACCGGGGAGCTGTTTTTT. Its translation: CATTIVWDTGELFF. The full variable domain, rest sourced from reference TRBV19 and TRBJ2-2, is DGGITQSPKYLFRKEGQNVTLSCEQNLNHDAMYWYRQDPGQGLRLIYYSQIVNDFQKGDIAEGYSVSREKKESFPLTVTSAQKNPTAFYLCATTIVWDTGELFFGEGSRLTVL.

This chain joins TRBV4-1 and TRBJ1-2, with no clear D. Germline CDR1 reads MGHRA; CDR2 reads YSYEKL. The CDR3 loop spans 16 amino acids. The V and J ends lost 0 bases and 6 bases respectively, with 17 bases between them. The CDR3 region is CASSQEASQPIHGYTF. For the CDR3, the DNA is TGCGCCAGCAGCCAAGAAGCGAGTCAGCCAATCCATGGCTACACCTTC.

This chain links TRBV7-8 with TRBJ2-7; D is perhaps TRBD1 (6 bases). The CDR3 totals 14 residues. The germline gives CDR1 SGHVS, CDR2 FQNEAQ. V lost 5 bases, J lost 2 bases, and 13 bases lay in between. CDR3 coding DNA: TGTGCCAGCAGCCCCAGGGGTCCCCCCTACGAGCAGTACTTC. It specifies CASSPRGPPYEQYF. Combining the CDR3 with reference TRBV7-8 and TRBJ2-7 gives the whole variable domain GAGVSQSPRYKVAKRGQDVALRCDPISGHVSLFWYQQALGQGPEFLTYFQNEAQLDKSGLPSDRFFAERPEGSVSTLKIQRTQQEDSAVYLCASSPRGPPYEQYFGPGTRLTVT.

The V call is TRBV12-3 or TRBV12-4, the J call TRBJ1-1; TRBD1 might be the D (5 bases). The CDR3 loop spans 14 amino acids. With 3 bases removed from V and 0 bases from J, the gap between germline ends came to 8 bases. CDR3 sequence: CASSLTAVNTEAFF. The CDR3, as DNA: TGTGCCAGCAGTTTGACAGCAGTGAACACTGAAGCTTTCTTT.

Concerning this clonotype itself: An end of the junction does not agree with germline; a read error may underlie this. This chain connects TRBV5-6 to TRBJ2-1, with 10 bases that match TRBD2. CDR1 is SGHDT, CDR2 YYEEEE, per germline. The CDR3 runs 16 residues. CDR3 sequence reads: CASILSSGGSYNEQFF. The CDR3 DNA sequence: TGTGCCAGCATCTTGTCTAGCGGGGGCTCCTACAATGAGCAGTTCTTC.

The chain joins TRBV5-6 to TRBJ2-1; D remains ambiguous. Germline V gene sequence: CDR1 SGHDT, CDR2 YYEEEE. The CDR3 consists of 13 residues. V was shortened by 0 bases and J by 7 bases, with 8 bases between the two germline ends. The chain's CDR3 is CASSLAFRNEQFF. The CDR3 DNA reads as TGTGCCAGCAGCTTGGCATTCAGAAATGAGCAGTTCTTC.

The chain recombines TRBV19 with TRBJ2-7; 9 nucleotides match TRBD1. This CDR3 spans 14 amino acids. V trimming: 9 bases; J trimming: 0 bases; junction bases outside the gene matches: 6. Germline V gives CDR1 LNHDA, CDR2 SQIVND (reference sequence). This CDR3 is CASKGTGPSYEQYF. The CDR3, as DNA: TGTGCCAGCAAGGGGACAGGGCCCTCCTACGAGCAGTACTTC.

V gene TRBV28 combines with J gene TRBJ2-5; D is perhaps TRBD2 (5 bases). V gave up 1 base and J gave up 2 bases, with 11 bases separating them. The CDR3 covers 15 residues. Germline assignment: CDR1 MDHEN and CDR2 SYDVKM. This CDR3 reads CASSLLGGEQETQYF. DNA for the CDR3: TGTGCCAGCAGTTTATTGGGTGGGGAGCAAGAGACCCAGTACTTC.

The chain couples TRBV4-1 to TRBJ2-7; TRBD2 is a possible D gene (8 bases). Trimming took 1 base from V and 5 from J, leaving 15 bases between them. Germline loops: CDR1 MGHRA, CDR2 YSYEKL. The CDR3 contains 15 residues. CDR3 DNA sequence: TGCGCCAGCAGCCAAGGCTCGGGAGGGGGCAACGAGCAGTACTTC. Translating it yields CASSQGSGGGNEQYF.

The rearrangement uses TRBV5-1 and TRBJ2-7; tentatively, D is TRBD2 (6 bases). From germline, CDR1 is SGHRS and CDR2 YFSETQ. Trimming left V 2 bases short and J 3 bases short, with 12 bases between. There are 14 residues in the CDR3. The CDR3 sequence: CASSFSNSGYEQYF. The CDR3 nucleotides are TGCGCCAGCAGCTTCAGTAATAGCGGCTACGAGCAGTACTTC.

This clonotype has a single count. The chain employs TRBV20-1 and TRBJ2-1, with no clear D. The V gene's germline CDR1 is DFQATT and CDR2 SNEGSKA (reference sequence). With 1 base removed from V and 2 bases from J, the gap between germline ends came to 9 bases. The CDR3 covers 14 residues. The CDR3 sequence is CSARGRAAYNEQFF. CDR3 in DNA: TGCAGTGCTAGAGGGCGCGCCGCCTACAATGAGCAGTTCTTC.

This chain uses TRBV29-1 with TRBJ2-3; the match to TRBD2 covers 11 bases. V trimming: 5 bases; J trimming: 6 bases; junction bases outside the gene matches: 4. CDR3 size: 13 residues. Per germline, CDR1 SQVTM and CDR2 ANQGSEA. As DNA, the CDR3 is TGCAGCGTTTATAGCGGGGGGGCGGATACGCAGTATTTT. This gives the protein CSVYSGGADTQYF.

In DNA, the CDR3 is TGCGCCAGCAGAGTTGGGACAGGGCCTTCCTACGAGCAGTACTTC. This sequence encodes CASRVGTGPSYEQYF. The V gene is TRBV4-3, the J gene TRBJ2-7, with 9 bases that match TRBD1. Trimming took 6 bases from V and 1 from J; bases not matched to a gene: 7. The CDR3 is made up of 15 amino acids. CDR1 LGHNA and CDR2 YSLEER come from the germline V gene.

The DNA of the CDR3 is TGCAGTGCTAGGCTAGCGTCCAATGAGCAGTTCTTC. Residues: CSARLASNEQFF. The chain is built from TRBV20-1 and TRBJ2-1; the D gene is possibly TRBD2 (6 bases). V lost 3 bases, J lost 6 bases, and 9 bases lay in between. Germline CDR1 DFQATT, CDR2 SNEGSKA (reference sequence). The CDR3 loop spans 12 amino acids.

The chain employs TRBV7-2 and TRBJ2-3; 11 nucleotides align to TRBD2. This CDR3 region has 12 residues. Germline trimming cut 4 bases from V and 12 bases from J; bases unmatched to any gene: 3. Germline assignment: CDR1 SGHTA and CDR2 FQGNSA. Here the CDR3 reads CASSSGTSGQYF. The DNA of the CDR3 is TGTGCCAGCAGCTCCGGGACTAGCGGACAGTATTTT. The whole variable domain, remainder taken from reference TRBV7-2 and TRBJ2-3, is GAGVSQSPSNKVTEKGKDVELRCDPISGHTALYWYRQSLGQGLEFLIYFQGNSAPDKSGLPSDRFSAERTGGSVSTLTIQRTQQEDSAVYLCASSSGTSGQYFGPGTRLTVL.

This chain joins TRBV3-1 and TRBJ1-4; TRBD1 matches at 7 bases. The CDR3 is made up of 17 amino acids. V shed 1 base, J shed 4 bases, and the junction held 9 bases outside the gene matches. Germline CDR1 reads LGHDT; CDR2 reads YNNKEL (reference sequence). The CDR3 region is CASSQVARDSSNEKLFF. The CDR3 DNA follows: TGTGCCAGCAGCCAAGTTGCACGGGACAGCAGTAATGAAAAACTGTTTTTT.

V gene TRBV27 combines with J gene TRBJ2-1, with D possibly matching TRBD2 (5 bases). The germline CDR1 and CDR2 sequences are MNHEY and SMNVEV (reference sequence). This CDR3 has 13 residues. V was cut by 2 bases and J by 6 bases, with 8 bases left in between. CDR3 sequence: CASSLGGVNEQFF. In nucleotides, the CDR3 is TGTGCCAGCAGTTTAGGAGGAGTCAATGAGCAGTTCTTC.

This clonotype was counted once. This chain links TRBV28 with TRBJ2-1; D is perhaps TRBD2 (7 bases). The CDR3 has 12 amino acids. CDR1 and CDR2 from the germline V gene are MDHEN and SYDVKM. CDR3 residues: CASGGGDNEQFF. CDR3 nucleotides: TGTGCTTCCGGAGGGGGGGACAATGAGCAGTTCTTC.

The chain links TRBV29-1 to TRBJ1-1, with no clear D. This CDR3 comprises 11 residues. Per the germline V gene, CDR1 is SQVTM and CDR2 is ANQGSEA. V lost 5 bases and J lost 0, with 4 bases in between. The DNA for the CDR3 is TGCAGCGTTTTAATGAACACTGAAGCTTTCTTT. This sequence encodes CSVLMNTEAFF.